This entry lists 2 T cell receptor beta chains sequenced from one sample in a study of T-cell memory formation after mild COVID-19. TCRdb recomputed calls from the 5' RACE reads with MiXCR, one row per CDR3 protein. Of about 390,000 distinct CDR3 sequences listed, 16% were seen once; the top ten hold roughly a fifth. Sequencing was performed on PBMCs or a T cell subset sorted from them (not recorded which). Source of these receptors: a man between 18 and 35 years old who had mild COVID-19 (a few samples of this study predate the infection). Cell type and time point are not known.

This clonotype occurred once. V is TRBV7-3 and J is TRBJ2-1; 8 bases are a match to TRBD1. V dropped 5 bases and J dropped 5; count of bases not matched to a gene: 2. The length of the CDR3 is 13 residues. Germline-derived CDR1 and CDR2 are SGHTA and FQGTGA. The CDR3 spells CASSMTGDNEQFF. The CDR3 DNA is TGTGCCAGCAGCATGACAGGGGACAATGAGCAGTTCTTC.

This chain links TRBV5-1 with TRBJ1-4, with TRBD1 matching 9 bases. Germline V CDR1 and CDR2: SGHRS, YFSETQ. CDR3 size: 17 residues. V gave up 4 bases and J gave up 8 bases; unmatched junction bases: 15. The CDR3 loop is CASSVPGTGGASEKLFF. CDR3 in DNA: TGCGCCAGCAGCGTACCAGGAACAGGGGGCGCGTCGGAAAAACTGTTTTTT.